This T cell receptor beta chain was sequenced for a study of blood T cell repertoires in COVID-19. Study-level information: COVID-19 samples from acute and convalescent phases originated in the United States, Italy and Spain.

V lost 3 bases, J lost 4 bases, and 7 bases lay in between. This CDR3 spans 13 amino acids. Germline V gene data show CDR1 as MRHNA and CDR2 as SNTAGT. Study processing details: Amplification with reference gene primers provided the estimates of nucleated cell counts. Sequencing was performed with immunoSEQ multiplex PCR; in TCRdb, only in-frame clones are kept and a portion is missing. That table is the source of V, J and clone size, and D and trimming were worked out from the DNA. The table shows about 90,000 clones, with roughly 71% occurring only once. The sequenced sample was peripheral blood. The TCR was taken from a woman over 75 with acute or convalescent COVID-19. The V call is TRBV6-4, the J call TRBJ1-5; perhaps TRBD1 as D (5 bases). The CDR3 spells CASSERGNQPQHF. The CDR3 bases are TGTGCCAGCAGTGAAAGGGGAAATCAGCCCCAGCATTTT.